The 14 T cell receptor beta chains below all came from one sample that was sequenced in a study of blood T cell repertoires in COVID-19. Using immunoSEQ multiplex PCR, the repertoire was profiled, and TCRdb retains in-frame clones only, with some absent. Of under 50,000 clones in the sample, about 80% were seen once. Sequencing input: peripheral blood. The origin of the receptors is a man at least 80 years old with active or convalescent COVID-19.

The V gene is TRBV5-5, the J gene TRBJ2-7; TRBD2 aligns across 14 bases. This CDR3 region has 16 residues. V gave up 4 bases and J gave up 3 bases; unmatched junction bases: 6. In germline, CDR1 is SGHKS, CDR2 YYEKEE (reference sequence). The CDR3 region has the DNA TGTGCCAGCAGCCTTACCGGGACTAGCGGGAGCTACGAGCAGTACTTC. This codes for CASSLTGTSGSYEQYF.

CDR3 region: CASSGALAPDTQYF. CDR3 nucleotides: TGTGCCAGCAGCGGGGCTCTAGCGCCAGATACGCAGTATTTT. This chain connects TRBV9 to TRBJ2-3, with D possibly matching TRBD2 (6 bases). Trimming pared 3 bases from V and 4 bases from J, leaving 12 bases between. CDR1 and CDR2 (germline): SGDLS, YYNGEE. The CDR3 runs 14 residues.

The chain recombines TRBV13 with TRBJ2-7; no reliable D call. Germline V CDR1 and CDR2: PRHDT, FYEKMQ (reference sequence). The CDR3 spans 15 residues. The V and J ends lost 0 bases and 0 bases respectively, with 9 bases between them. This CDR3 is CASSLGWSPSYEQYF. In DNA form, the CDR3 reads TGTGCCAGCAGCTTAGGCTGGAGCCCCTCCTACGAGCAGTACTTC.

This chain's CDR3 is CASSDRDQPQHF. The CDR3 coding sequence is TGTGCCAGCAGTGACAGGGATCAGCCCCAGCATTTT. V usage is TRBV6-1 and J usage is TRBJ1-5, with D maybe TRBD1 (5 bases). Germline CDR1 MNHNS, CDR2 SASEGT. V shed 3 bases and J shed 5 bases, with 5 bases lying between them. The CDR3 length is 12 residues.

The J gene is TRBJ1-5, the V gene TRBV5-1, with D possibly matching TRBD1 (6 bases). CDR3 length: 15 amino acids. Looked up from germline, CDR1 is SGHRS and CDR2 is YFSETQ. V shed 4 bases and J shed 1 base, with 12 bases lying between them. CDR3 nucleotide sequence: TGCGCCAGCAGCGCACAGGGTACCAGCAATCAGCCCCAGCATTTT. Translated, it gives CASSAQGTSNQPQHF.

The V and J genes are TRBV7-9 and TRBJ2-7; no reliable D call. Deletions cut 3 bases from V and 2 bases from J, with 8 bases between. From germline, CDR1 is SEHNR and CDR2 FQNEAQ (reference sequence). The CDR3 runs 13 residues. CDR3 DNA: TGTGCCAGCAGCTTTCACGGTACCTACGAGCAGTACTTC. Translated: CASSFHGTYEQYF.

This clone was observed once. This chain links TRBV5-1 with TRBJ2-7, with a possible D match to TRBD1 (6 bases). V was shortened by 2 bases and J by 1 base, with 7 bases between the two germline ends. The CDR3 spans 13 residues. The germline CDR1 and CDR2 sequences are SGHRS and YFSETQ. DNA of the CDR3: TGCGCCAGCAGCTTACAGGGTTCCTACGAGCAGTACTTC. It codes for CASSLQGSYEQYF. Together with reference TRBV5-1 and TRBJ2-7, the CDR3 gives the full variable domain: KAGVTQTPRYLIKTRGQQVTLSCSPISGHRSVSWYQQTPGQGLQFLFEYFSETQRNKGNFPGRFSGRQFSNSRSEMNVSTLELGDSALYLCASSLQGSYEQYFGPGTRLTVT.

The gene calls are TRBV5-1 and TRBJ2-7; 8 bases line up with TRBD2. Looked up from germline, CDR1 is SGHRS and CDR2 is YFSETQ. This CDR3 has 14 residues. J was trimmed by 3 bases and V by 3 bases; bases with no gene match: 5. The CDR3 sequence is CASSSGGQIYEQYF. DNA for the CDR3: TGCGCCAGCAGCTCGGGGGGGCAGATCTACGAGCAGTACTTC.

The chain recombines TRBV5-1 with TRBJ1-4; tentatively, D is TRBD1 (6 bases). The CDR3 loop spans 13 amino acids. V lost 3 bases, J lost 3 bases, and 6 bases lay in between. CDR1 is SGHRS, CDR2 YFSETQ, per germline. This CDR3 is CASSSGANEKLFF. The CDR3 DNA is TGCGCCAGCAGCTCAGGGGCTAATGAAAAACTGTTTTTT.

This clone came up a few times. This rearrangement joins TRBV5-6 to TRBJ1-4; 10 bases are a match to TRBD1. The J segment lost 6 bases and the V segment lost 3 bases, leaving 2 bases of the junction unmatched. This CDR3 contains 14 residues. Germline lookup yields CDR1 SGHDT and CDR2 YYEEEE. In DNA, the CDR3 is TGTGCCAGCAGCTCGGACAGGGGGGATGAAAAACTGTTTTTT. Translating it yields CASSSDRGDEKLFF.

This clone was picked up a small number of times. The chain is built from TRBV29-1 and TRBJ1-4; D might be TRBD1 (6 bases). The CDR3 sequence is 13 residues long. CDR1 and CDR2 (germline): SQVTM, ANQGSEA. The germline V and J ends were trimmed by 7 bases and 11 bases, with 20 bases remaining between them. Written as DNA, the CDR3 is TGCAGCGCCGGAGGGGGGGATTTGGGGAAACTGTTTTTT. This sequence encodes CSAGGGDLGKLFF.

The V and J genes are TRBV6-4 and TRBJ1-2, with D possibly matching TRBD1 (6 bases). The CDR3 runs 15 residues. Trimming stripped 7 bases from V and 1 base from J, with 16 bases between. Germline values: CDR1 MRHNA, CDR2 SNTAGT. The CDR3: CASTPDSLHNYGYTF. CDR3 nucleotide sequence: TGTGCCAGCACGCCGGACAGCCTTCATAACTATGGCTACACCTTC.

The CDR3 loop reads CASKDPSGWEGRRKNSPLHF. The CDR3 bases are TGTGCCAGCAAAGACCCATCAGGGTGGGAGGGGAGGAGGAAGAATTCACCCCTCCACTTT. This sequence joins TRBV28 and TRBJ1-6, with D possibly matching TRBD1 (5 bases). CDR1 and CDR2 from the germline V gene are MDHEN and SYDVKM. Trimming stripped 7 bases from V and 7 bases from J, with 32 bases between. The length of the CDR3 is 20 residues. Supplemented by reference TRBV28 and TRBJ1-6, the full variable domain reads DVKVTQSSRYLVKRTGEKVFLECVQDMDHENMFWYRQDPGLGLRLIYFSYDVKMKEKGDIPEGYSVSREKKERFSLILESASTNQTSMYLCASKDPSGWEGRRKNSPLHFGNGTRLTVT.

The rearrangement uses TRBV5-1 and TRBJ1-5; D is unclear. The V and J ends lost 0 bases and 2 bases respectively, with 9 bases between them. Per germline, CDR1 SGHRS and CDR2 YFSETQ. The length of the CDR3 is 15 residues. The CDR3 bases are TGCGCCAGCAGCTTGGAGGGCGGGCGCAATCAGCCCCAGCATTTT. This gives the protein CASSLEGGRNQPQHF.